The rows below give T cell receptor beta chains drawn from one sample of a study of T-cell memory formation after mild COVID-19. TCRdb ran MiXCR on the 5' RACE reads and lists one entry per CDR3 protein. The data show 140,000 or so distinct CDR3 sequences, with roughly 6.3% seen just once and approximately 2.1% held by the top ten. Sequenced sample: PBMCs or a T cell subset sorted from them (not recorded which). The receptors shown here come from an adult woman who had mild COVID-19 (a few samples of this study predate the infection). Cell type and time point are not known. Both conserved end residues are part of each CDR3. The D gene is left open where the match is weak. Size is stated for part of the rows, as once, few or many counts, or as a class when the clone is expanded.

few	.	TRBV24-1	14	TRBJ2-7	TGTGCCACCAGTGACCCAGGGACTGACCACGAGCAGTACTTC	CATSDPGTDHEQYF
many	TRBD1	TRBV5-1	15	TRBJ1-1	TGCGCCAGCAGCGCAGTCACAGGGGCTGCCACTGAAGCTTTCTTT	CASSAVTGAATEAFF
few	TRBD2	TRBV19	12	TRBJ2-7	TGTGCCAGTATCCCCAACCGGGGGGAGAAGTACTTC	CASIPNRGEKYF
.	.	TRBV19	12	TRBJ1-1	TGTGCCAGTAGTCCCCTCCGGCGGGAAGCTTTCTTT	CASSPLRREAFF
few	TRBD1	TRBV5-4	15	TRBJ2-4	TGTGCCAGCAGCTTTGAAGGGGGCGGTGTAAACATTCAGTACTTC	CASSFEGGGVNIQYF
.	TRBD1	TRBV7-3	13	TRBJ2-7	TGTGCCAGCAGCGACAGGGTGGGCTACGAGCAGTACTTC	CASSDRVGYEQYF
many	.	TRBV12-3/TRBV12-4	17	TRBJ2-1	TGTGCCAGCAGACGTACTCTGGAGGGCAGCTCCTACAATGAGCAGTTCTTC	CASRRTLEGSSYNEQFF
few	.	TRBV30	11	TRBJ2-1	TGTGCCTGGGGGGGAAACAATGAGCAGTTCTTC	CAWGGNNEQFF
many	.	TRBV21-1	18	TRBJ2-1	TGTGCCAGCAGCAAATATCGTAGTAGCGGAAGCTCCTACAATGAGCAGTTCTTC	CASSKYRSSGSSYNEQFF
many	.	TRBV5-1	14	TRBJ1-6	TGCGCCAGCAGCCAGGGACCGAATAATTCACCCCTCCACTTT	CASSQGPNNSPLHF
many	TRBD2	TRBV5-1	14	TRBJ2-3	TGCGCCAGCAACCCGACTAGCAGCACAGATACGCAGTATTTT	CASNPTSSTDTQYF
many	TRBD2	TRBV20-1	18	TRBJ2-3	TGCAGTGCTAATCCTCTTGGAATAGCGGGGGGGCCTCAAGATACGCAGTATTTT	CSANPLGIAGGPQDTQYF
.	.	TRBV18	14	TRBJ2-1	TGTGCCAGCTCACCCTTAACCGGGACGAATGAGCAGTTCTTC	CASSPLTGTNEQFF
.	.	TRBV2	13	TRBJ2-7	TGTGCCAGCAGTGAATGGGAATTCTACGAGCAGTACTTC	CASSEWEFYEQYF
.	.	TRBV15	19	TRBJ1-2	TGTGCCACCAGCAGAGATCCACGGCTCGGTTGGGGAGCTAACTATGGCTACACCTTC	CATSRDPRLGWGANYGYTF
.	TRBD1	TRBV6-5	15	TRBJ2-3	TGTGCCAGCCGCGACAGGGGGCTTCGCACAGATACGCAGTATTTT	CASRDRGLRTDTQYF
many	TRBD2	TRBV11-2	16	TRBJ2-7	TGTGCCAGCAGCTTAGTGTTTAGCGGGAGGTCCTACGAGCAGTACTTC	CASSLVFSGRSYEQYF
.	.	TRBV30	14	TRBJ1-5	TGTGCCTGGACTGGACAGACTAGCAATCAGCCCCAGCATTTT	CAWTGQTSNQPQHF
.	.	TRBV3-1	16	TRBJ2-5	TGTGCCAGCAGCCAAGATCTGAATAGCGGCCAAGAGACCCAGTACTTC	CASSQDLNSGQETQYF
many	.	TRBV12-3/TRBV12-4	18	TRBJ2-1	TGTGCCAGCAGCACCCGGGGGCCGGGGGGTAAGTCCTACAATGAGCAGTTCTTC	CASSTRGPGGKSYNEQFF
.	.	TRBV7-2	13	TRBJ1-5	TGTGCCAGCAGCGTGACAGTCAATCAGCCCCAGCATTTT	CASSVTVNQPQHF
many	TRBD2	TRBV7-2	15	TRBJ2-1	TGTGCCAGCAGCGACTACGGACTAGCGGCCAATGAGCAGTTCTTC	CASSDYGLAANEQFF
few	.	TRBV20-1	13	TRBJ2-1	TGCAGTGCCGGCGGGCAGACCTACAATGAGCAGTTCTTC	CSAGGQTYNEQFF
many	TRBD1	TRBV4-2	18	TRBJ1-1	TGTGCCAGCAGCCAGTCCGGGACAGGGGGTCCGATGAACACTGAAGCTTTCTTT	CASSQSGTGGPMNTEAFF
few	.	TRBV5-5	13	TRBJ1-1	TGTGCCAGCAGCTTCGGGGGGCCTACTGAAGCTTTCTTT	CASSFGGPTEAFF
.	.	TRBV5-1	15	TRBJ1-2	TGCGCCAGCAGCTCCGAGACAGTAGCTAACTATGGCTACACCTTC	CASSSETVANYGYTF
many	.	TRBV5-6	16	TRBJ1-5	TGTGCCAGCAGCTTGGGCGGAGTGGGAAGGACTCAGCCCCAGCATTTT	CASSLGGVGRTQPQHF
many	TRBD1	TRBV6-5	13	TRBJ2-7	TGTGCCAGCAGGAGACAGGGGGGTTACGAGCAGTACTTC	CASRRQGGYEQYF
.	.	TRBV18	11	TRBJ1-2	TGTGCCAGCTCACCAGGCCTTGACTACACCTTC	CASSPGLDYTF
many	.	TRBV12-3/TRBV12-4	15	TRBJ2-2	TGTGCCAGCAGTTTGTCAGTCGGGAGAGCCGGGGAGCTGTTTTTT	CASSLSVGRAGELFF
.	.	TRBV7-2	13	TRBJ1-1	TGTGCCAGCAGCTTAGTGAGGGACACTGAAGCTTTCTTT	CASSLVRDTEAFF
many	.	TRBV30	14	TRBJ2-1	TGTGCCTGGAGTAGCTGGGGGGCTTACAATGAGCAGTTCTTC	CAWSSWGAYNEQFF
few	TRBD1	TRBV7-7	15	TRBJ2-3	TGTGCCAGCAGCTTAGGTGGGACAGGGGCGGATACGCAGTATTTT	CASSLGGTGADTQYF
few	TRBD2	TRBV5-1	15	TRBJ2-1	TGCGCCAGCAGCCCCGAGCGGGGTCAGGCCAATGAGCAGTTCTTC	CASSPERGQANEQFF
many	TRBD1	TRBV6-1	17	TRBJ1-6	TGTGCCAGCAGTTTGAGGGGACAGGGGAACTATAATTCACCCCTCCACTTT	CASSLRGQGNYNSPLHF